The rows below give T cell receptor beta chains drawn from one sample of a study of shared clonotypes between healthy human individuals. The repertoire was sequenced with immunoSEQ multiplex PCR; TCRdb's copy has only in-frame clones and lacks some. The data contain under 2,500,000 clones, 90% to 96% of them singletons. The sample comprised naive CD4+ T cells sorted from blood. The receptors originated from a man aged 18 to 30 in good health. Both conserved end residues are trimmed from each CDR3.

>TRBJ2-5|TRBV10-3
AISSAGGQETQY
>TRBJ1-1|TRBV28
ASRLGLNTEAF
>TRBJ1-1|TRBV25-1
ASSVRNTEAF
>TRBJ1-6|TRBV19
ASSPLGSPLH
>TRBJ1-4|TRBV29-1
SALGQKNEKLF
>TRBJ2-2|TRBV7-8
ASSGWTNTNTGELF
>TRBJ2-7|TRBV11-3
ASSLENRSGNEQY
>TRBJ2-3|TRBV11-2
ASSPRQGVSSDTQY
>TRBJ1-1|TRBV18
ASSPQEGNTEAF
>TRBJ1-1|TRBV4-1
ASSQGTGSRYMNTEAF
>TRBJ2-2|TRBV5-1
ASSLRSGLNTGELF
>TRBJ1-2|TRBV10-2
ASSGLGFGYT
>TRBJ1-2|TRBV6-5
ASSYRPWTEEGYT
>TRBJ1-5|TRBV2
ASRTGPNQPQH
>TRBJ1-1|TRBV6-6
ASSYVVNTEAF
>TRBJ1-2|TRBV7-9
ASSLVVGGYT
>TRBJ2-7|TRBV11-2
ASSLVEQY
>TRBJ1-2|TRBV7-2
ASSSPFRGQGYT
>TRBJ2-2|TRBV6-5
ASSYSWNTGELF
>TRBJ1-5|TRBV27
ASSLDRSNQPQH
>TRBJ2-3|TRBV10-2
ASKSGTSGTDTQY
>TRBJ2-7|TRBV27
ASSRDRGQYEQY
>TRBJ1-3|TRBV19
ASSIPVNRISPRRGTIY
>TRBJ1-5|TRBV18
ASSPGTAFPQH
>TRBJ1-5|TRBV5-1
ASAEDSNQPQH
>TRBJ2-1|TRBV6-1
ASSYSRDTEQF